The present T cell receptor (beta chain) was sequenced within a study of T cells in Graves' hyperthyroidism and ophthalmopathy. There are many counts of this clonotype. Regions amplified from RNA transcripts were the TCR beta CDR3 regions. The HTBI primer set drove a first-round RT-PCR of the TCR CDR3. TCRdb re-called the multiplex PCR reads through MiXCR, storing one row per CDR3 protein. Seen here are approximately 690,000 distinct CDR3 sequences, approximately 15% observed once, and the top ten hold approximately 13%. Each diagnosis was grounded in clinical symptoms, serum thyroxine and TRAb, thyroid ultrasound, and orbital computed tomography. The V gene's germline CDR1 is MDHEN and CDR2 SYDVKM. The CDR3 extends over 15 amino acids. V was clipped by 6 bases and J by 2 bases, with 17 bases between them.

Sequenced sample: blood. The clonotype originates from a woman in her forties or fifties with Graves' ophthalmopathy. This chain connects TRBV28 to TRBJ2-7, with TRBD2 as a possible D gene (5 bases). In DNA form, the CDR3 reads TGTGCCAGCAGCCCCGCAGCGGCCGGGGCCTACGAGCAGTACTTC. It is translated as CASSPAAAGAYEQYF.